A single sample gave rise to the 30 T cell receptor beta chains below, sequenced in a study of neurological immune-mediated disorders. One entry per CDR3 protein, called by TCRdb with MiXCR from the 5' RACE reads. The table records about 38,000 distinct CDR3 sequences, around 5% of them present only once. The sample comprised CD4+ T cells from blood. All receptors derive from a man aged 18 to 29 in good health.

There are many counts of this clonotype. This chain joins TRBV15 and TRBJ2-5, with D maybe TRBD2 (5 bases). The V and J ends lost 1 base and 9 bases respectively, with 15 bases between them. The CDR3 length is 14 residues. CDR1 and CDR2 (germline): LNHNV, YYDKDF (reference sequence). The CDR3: CATSRVGRLEAQYF. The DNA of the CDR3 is TGTGCCACCAGCAGAGTAGGACGGTTGGAGGCCCAGTACTTC.

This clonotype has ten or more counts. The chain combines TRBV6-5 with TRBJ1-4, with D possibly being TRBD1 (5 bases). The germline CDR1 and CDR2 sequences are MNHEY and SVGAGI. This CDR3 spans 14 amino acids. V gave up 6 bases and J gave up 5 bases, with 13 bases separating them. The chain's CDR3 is CASRPGRGNEKLFF. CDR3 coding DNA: TGTGCCAGCAGACCGGGACGGGGAAATGAAAAACTGTTTTTT.

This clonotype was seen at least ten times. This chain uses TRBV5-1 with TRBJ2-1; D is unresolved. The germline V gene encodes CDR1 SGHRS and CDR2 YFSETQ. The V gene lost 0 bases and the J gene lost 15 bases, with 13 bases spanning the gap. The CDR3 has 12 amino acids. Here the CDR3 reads CASSLDGLGWFF. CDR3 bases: TGCGCCAGCAGCTTGGACGGCCTAGGCTGGTTCTTC.

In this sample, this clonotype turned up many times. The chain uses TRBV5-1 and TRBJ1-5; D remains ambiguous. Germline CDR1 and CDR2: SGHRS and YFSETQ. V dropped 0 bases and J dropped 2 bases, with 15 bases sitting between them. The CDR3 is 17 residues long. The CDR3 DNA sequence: TGCGCCAGCAGCTTGGGGTCCGGGCGGGCAGGCAATCAGCCCCAGCATTTT. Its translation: CASSLGSGRAGNQPQHF.

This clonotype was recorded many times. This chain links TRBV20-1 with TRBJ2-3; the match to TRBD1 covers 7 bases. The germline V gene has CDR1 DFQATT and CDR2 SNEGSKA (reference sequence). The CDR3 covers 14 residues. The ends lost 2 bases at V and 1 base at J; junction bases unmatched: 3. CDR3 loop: CSARQGVRTDTQYF. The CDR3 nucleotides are TGCAGTGCTAGACAGGGGGTACGCACAGATACGCAGTATTTT.

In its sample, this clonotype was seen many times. Here the CDR3 DNA reads TGTGCCAGCAGCTTAGGAGGGTTGGGGACAGTCTCCTACGAGCAGTACTTC. Its translation is CASSLGGLGTVSYEQYF. V gene TRBV11-2 combines with J gene TRBJ2-7, with 7 nucleotides matching TRBD1. V was clipped by 1 base and J by 0 bases; unmatched bases: 9. The CDR3 spans 17 residues. The germline V gene has CDR1 SGHAT and CDR2 FQNNGV.

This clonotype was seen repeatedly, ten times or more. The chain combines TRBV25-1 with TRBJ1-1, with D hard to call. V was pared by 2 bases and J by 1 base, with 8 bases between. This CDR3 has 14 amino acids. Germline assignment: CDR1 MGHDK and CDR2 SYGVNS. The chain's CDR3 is CASSEKRGNTEAFF. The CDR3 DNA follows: TGTGCCAGCAGTGAAAAGAGAGGGAACACTGAAGCTTTCTTT.

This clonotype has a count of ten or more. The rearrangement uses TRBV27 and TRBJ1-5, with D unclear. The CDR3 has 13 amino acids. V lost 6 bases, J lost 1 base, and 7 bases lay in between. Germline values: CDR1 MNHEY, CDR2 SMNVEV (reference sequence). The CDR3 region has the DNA TGTGCCAGCAGCCGGTTAAGCAATCAGCCCCAGCATTTT. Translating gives CASSRLSNQPQHF.

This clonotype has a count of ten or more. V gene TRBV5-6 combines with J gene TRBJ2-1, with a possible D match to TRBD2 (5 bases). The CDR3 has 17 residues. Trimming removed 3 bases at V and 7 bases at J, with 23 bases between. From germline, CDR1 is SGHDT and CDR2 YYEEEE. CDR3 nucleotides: TGTGCCAGCAGCTCCTACGTGAGGGCCTCGCAGTTGAATGAGCAGTTCTTC. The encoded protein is CASSSYVRASQLNEQFF.

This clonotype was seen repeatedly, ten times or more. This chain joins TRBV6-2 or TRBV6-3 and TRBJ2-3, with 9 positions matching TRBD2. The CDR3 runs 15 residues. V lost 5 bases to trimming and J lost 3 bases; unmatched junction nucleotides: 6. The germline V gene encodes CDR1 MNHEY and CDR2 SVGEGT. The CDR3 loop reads CASSDGLAGTDTQYF. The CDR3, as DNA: TGTGCCAGCAGTGACGGGCTAGCGGGGACAGATACGCAGTATTTT.

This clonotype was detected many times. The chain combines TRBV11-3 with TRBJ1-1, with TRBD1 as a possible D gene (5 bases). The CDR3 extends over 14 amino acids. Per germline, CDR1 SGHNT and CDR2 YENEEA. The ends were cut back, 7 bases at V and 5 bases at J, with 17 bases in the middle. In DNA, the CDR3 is TGTGCCAGCACCTCGGACGGGGCAGGGACTGAAGCTTTCTTT. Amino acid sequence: CASTSDGAGTEAFF.

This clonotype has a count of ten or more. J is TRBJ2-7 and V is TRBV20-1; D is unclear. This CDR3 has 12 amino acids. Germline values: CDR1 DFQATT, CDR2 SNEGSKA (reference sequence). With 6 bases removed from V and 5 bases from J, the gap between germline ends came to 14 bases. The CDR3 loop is CSAENLDNEQYF. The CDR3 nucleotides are TGCAGTGCGGAAAACCTAGATAACGAGCAGTACTTC.

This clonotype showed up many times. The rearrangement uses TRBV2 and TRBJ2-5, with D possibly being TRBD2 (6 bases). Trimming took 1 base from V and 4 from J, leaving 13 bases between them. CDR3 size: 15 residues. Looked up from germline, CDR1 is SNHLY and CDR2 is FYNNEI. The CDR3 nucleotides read TGTGCCAGCAGTGAAGGGTCTTGGAGGGGAGAGACCCAGTACTTC. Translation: CASSEGSWRGETQYF.

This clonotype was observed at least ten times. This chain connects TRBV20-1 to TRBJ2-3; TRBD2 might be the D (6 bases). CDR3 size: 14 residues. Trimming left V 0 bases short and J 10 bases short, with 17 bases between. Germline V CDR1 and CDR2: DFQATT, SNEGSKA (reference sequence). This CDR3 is CSARDIGGTPAQYF. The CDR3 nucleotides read TGCAGTGCTAGAGACATCGGGGGAACCCCTGCGCAGTATTTT.

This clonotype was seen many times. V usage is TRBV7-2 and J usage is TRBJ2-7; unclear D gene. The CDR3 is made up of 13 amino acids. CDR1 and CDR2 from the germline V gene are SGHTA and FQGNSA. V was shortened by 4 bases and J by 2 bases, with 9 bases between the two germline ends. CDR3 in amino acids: CASSSVGTYEQYF. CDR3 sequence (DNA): TGTGCCAGCAGCTCCGTTGGGACCTACGAGCAGTACTTC.

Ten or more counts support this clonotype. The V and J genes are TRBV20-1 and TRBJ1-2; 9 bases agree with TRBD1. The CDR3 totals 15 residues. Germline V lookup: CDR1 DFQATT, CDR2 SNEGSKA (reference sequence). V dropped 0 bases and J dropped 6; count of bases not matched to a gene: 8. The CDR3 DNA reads TGCAGTGCTAGAGATCGAAACAGGGGGCGCAATGGCTACACCTTC. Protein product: CSARDRNRGRNGYTF.

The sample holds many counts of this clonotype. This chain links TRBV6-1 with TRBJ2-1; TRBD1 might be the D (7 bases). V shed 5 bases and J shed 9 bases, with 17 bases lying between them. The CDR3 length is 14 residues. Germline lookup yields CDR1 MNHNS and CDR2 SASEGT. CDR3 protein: CASSTQGDFREQFF. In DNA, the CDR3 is TGTGCCAGCAGTACTCAGGGGGACTTCCGTGAGCAGTTCTTC.

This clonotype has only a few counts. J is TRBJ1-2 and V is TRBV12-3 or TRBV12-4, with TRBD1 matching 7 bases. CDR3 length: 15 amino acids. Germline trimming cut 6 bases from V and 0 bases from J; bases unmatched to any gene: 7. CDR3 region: CASRRTGTANYGYTF. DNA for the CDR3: TGTGCCAGCAGACGTACCGGGACAGCTAACTATGGCTACACCTTC.

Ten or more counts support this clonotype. CDR3 region: CAISTGKNNEQFF. The CDR3 DNA reads TGTGCCATCAGTACAGGGAAAAACAATGAGCAGTTCTTC. The V gene is TRBV10-3, the J gene TRBJ2-1; maybe TRBD1 (6 bases). The CDR3 is 13 residues long. Germline assignment: CDR1 ENHRY and CDR2 SYGVKD. Trimming stripped 5 bases from V and 5 bases from J, with 10 bases between.

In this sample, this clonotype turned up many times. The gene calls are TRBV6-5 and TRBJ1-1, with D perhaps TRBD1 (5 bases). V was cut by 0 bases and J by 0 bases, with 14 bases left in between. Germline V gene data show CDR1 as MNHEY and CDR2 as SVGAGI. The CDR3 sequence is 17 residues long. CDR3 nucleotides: TGTGCCAGCAGTTACTCTGGGACTGTGATCATGAACACTGAAGCTTTCTTT. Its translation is CASSYSGTVIMNTEAFF.

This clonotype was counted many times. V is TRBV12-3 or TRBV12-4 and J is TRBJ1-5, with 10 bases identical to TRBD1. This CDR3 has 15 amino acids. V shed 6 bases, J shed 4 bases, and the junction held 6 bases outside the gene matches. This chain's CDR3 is CASSLTGGVNQPQHF. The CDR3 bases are TGTGCCAGCAGCCTGACAGGGGGCGTAAATCAGCCCCAGCATTTT.

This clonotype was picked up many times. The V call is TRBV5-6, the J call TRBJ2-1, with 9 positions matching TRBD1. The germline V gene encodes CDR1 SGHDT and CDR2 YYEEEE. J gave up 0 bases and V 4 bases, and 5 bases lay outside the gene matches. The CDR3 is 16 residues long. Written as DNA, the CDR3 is TGTGCCAGCAGCGGGACAGGGAGTAGCTCCTACAATGAGCAGTTCTTC. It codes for CASSGTGSSSYNEQFF.

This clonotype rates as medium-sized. CDR3: CSAPQLAGAGTDTQYF. In nucleotides, the CDR3 is TGCAGTGCTCCTCAACTAGCGGGGGCCGGCACAGATACGCAGTATTTT. This chain links TRBV20-1 with TRBJ2-3; 11 bases match TRBD2. Germline-derived CDR1 and CDR2 are DFQATT and SNEGSKA (reference sequence). V was pared by 5 bases and J by 1 base, with 8 bases of the junction left unmatched. The CDR3 runs 16 residues.

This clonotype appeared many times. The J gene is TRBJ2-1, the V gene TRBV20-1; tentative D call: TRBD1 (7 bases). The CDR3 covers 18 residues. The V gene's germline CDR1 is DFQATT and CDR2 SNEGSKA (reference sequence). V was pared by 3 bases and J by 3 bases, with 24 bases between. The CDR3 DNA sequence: TGCAGTGCTAGGGAGACAGGGACAAGGGGGGCCTACTACAATGAGCAGTTCTTC. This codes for CSARETGTRGAYYNEQFF.

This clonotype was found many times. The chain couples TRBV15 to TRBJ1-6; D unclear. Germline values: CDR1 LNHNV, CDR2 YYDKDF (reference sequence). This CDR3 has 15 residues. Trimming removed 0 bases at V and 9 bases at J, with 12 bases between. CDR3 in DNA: TGTGCCACCAGCAGAGATCGGGCTAGTAGTTCACCCCTCCACTTT. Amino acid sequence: CATSRDRASSSPLHF.

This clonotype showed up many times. This chain's CDR3 is CASSLNPGGTSPLHF. The DNA for the CDR3 is TGTGCCAGCAGCTTAAACCCCGGGGGTACTTCACCCCTCCACTTT. The gene calls are TRBV7-9 and TRBJ1-6, with D possibly matching TRBD1 (5 bases). Per the germline V gene, CDR1 is SEHNR and CDR2 is FQNEAQ (reference sequence). This CDR3 region has 15 residues. V was cut by 2 bases and J by 9 bases, with 14 bases left in between.

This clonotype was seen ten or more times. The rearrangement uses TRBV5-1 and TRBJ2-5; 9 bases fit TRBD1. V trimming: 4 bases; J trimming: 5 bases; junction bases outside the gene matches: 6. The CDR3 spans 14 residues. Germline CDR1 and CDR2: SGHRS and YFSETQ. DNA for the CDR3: TGCGCCAGCAGCCGCGGGACAGGGTCGGAGACCCAGTACTTC. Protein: CASSRGTGSETQYF.

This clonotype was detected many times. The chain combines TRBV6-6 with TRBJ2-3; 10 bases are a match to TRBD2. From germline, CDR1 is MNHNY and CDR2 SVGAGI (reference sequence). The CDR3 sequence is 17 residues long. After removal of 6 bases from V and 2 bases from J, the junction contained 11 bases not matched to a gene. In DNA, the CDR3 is TGTGCCAGCAGACACGACAAGCGGGGGGGCTTCACAGATACGCAGTATTTT. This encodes CASRHDKRGGFTDTQYF.

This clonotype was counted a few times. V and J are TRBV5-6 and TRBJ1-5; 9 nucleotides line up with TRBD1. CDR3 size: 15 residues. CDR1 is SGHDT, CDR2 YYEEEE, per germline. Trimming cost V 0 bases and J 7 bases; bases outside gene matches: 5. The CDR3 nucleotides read TGTGCCAGCAGCTTGGGTGTAGGACAGGGGCAGCCCCAGCATTTT. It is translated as CASSLGVGQGQPQHF. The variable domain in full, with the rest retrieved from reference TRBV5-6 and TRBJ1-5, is DAGVTQSPTHLIKTRGQQVTLRCSPKSGHDTVSWYQQALGQGPQFIFQYYEEEERQRGNFPDRFSGHQFPNYSSELNVNALLLGDSALYLCASSLGVGQGQPQHFGDGTRLSIL.

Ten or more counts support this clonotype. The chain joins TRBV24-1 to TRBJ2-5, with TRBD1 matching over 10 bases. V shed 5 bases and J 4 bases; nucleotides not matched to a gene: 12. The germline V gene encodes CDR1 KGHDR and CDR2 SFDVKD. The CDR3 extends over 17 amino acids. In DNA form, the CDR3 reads TGTGCCACCAGTGCCGCGCCCGGGACAGGGGACGGAGAGACCCAGTACTTC. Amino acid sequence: CATSAAPGTGDGETQYF.